This T cell receptor beta chain was identified during a study of regulatory T cells in long-lasting Graves disease. This clonotype was detected many times. Time point given: newly diagnosed GD, antithyroid drugs for less than 3 months. Isolated PBMC RNA provided the starting material for the TCR library. According to the study, TCR beta libraries were built with iRepertoire HTBI primers and CDR3-region Arm-PCR. TCRdb reanalysed the multiplex PCR reads using MiXCR and keeps one entry per CDR3 protein. This table has hundreds of thousands of distinct CDR3 sequences, roughly 14% appearing once. The germline V gene has CDR1 SGHAT and CDR2 FQNNGV. The junction had 5 bases not matched to a gene; V was cut back by 7 bases and J by 6 bases. This CDR3 comprises 13 residues. These data were also filed under a second study, of T cells in Graves' hyperthyroidism and ophthalmopathy.

The sample here was peripheral blood mononuclear cells (PBMCs), taken at new diagnosis, from a patient treated with antithyroid drugs. V gene TRBV11-2 combines with J gene TRBJ2-1; 8 bases are a match to TRBD1. This TCR was recovered from a man aged 30-40 years with Graves disease. The CDR3 is CASTLTGGNEQFF. The CDR3 DNA follows: TGTGCCAGCACCCTAACAGGGGGCAATGAGCAGTTCTTC.